This T cell receptor (beta chain) was found in a study of blood T cell repertoires in COVID-19. As for the study in general: Sources were T cells, B-cell-depleted T cells, or PBMCs; the material itself was cDNA or gDNA.

Seattle patients were enrolled during active infection and followed longitudinally. How the authors handled the data: Estimated nucleated cell counts came from reference gene primer amplification. Measured with immunoSEQ multiplex PCR; TCRdb has only the in-frame clones, and not every one. V and J calls and clone size are those listed in that table; D and trimming were worked out from the DNA. This table holds roughly 200,000 clones, roughly 79% found once. Sequenced: peripheral blood. This TCR was sampled from a woman aged 40-49 years with COVID-19, enrolled during active disease.

The CDR3 loop is CAISTSGAYNEQFF. DNA for the CDR3: TGTGCCATCAGTACTAGCGGGGCCTACAATGAGCAGTTCTTC. This chain uses TRBV10-3 with TRBJ2-1; 10 positions agree with TRBD2. The germline V gene has CDR1 ENHRY and CDR2 SYGVKD. J gave up 2 bases and V 5 bases, and 0 bases lay outside the gene matches. The CDR3 has 14 amino acids.